This passage covers 21 T cell receptor beta chains from one sample sequenced in a study of blood T cell repertoires in COVID-19. Profiled with immunoSEQ multiplex PCR; TCRdb holds only in-frame clones, not every one. In the table there are roughly 110,000 clones, approximately 85% of which are singletons. Sequencing was performed on peripheral blood. The receptors here all came from an older woman with COVID-19, enrolled during active disease.

The chain couples TRBV19 to TRBJ2-2; D may be TRBD1 (6 bases). Germline V gene data show CDR1 as LNHDA and CDR2 as SQIVND (reference sequence). The CDR3 contains 15 residues. V dropped 7 bases and J dropped 0 bases, with 12 bases sitting between them. In DNA, the CDR3 is TGTGCCAGTAACACTCCAGGGGCGAACACCGGGGAGCTGTTTTTT. Translated, it gives CASNTPGANTGELFF.

V gene TRBV9 combines with J gene TRBJ1-1; a possible D gene is TRBD1 (6 bases). The CDR3 totals 15 residues. V shed 3 bases and J shed 5 bases, with 17 bases lying between them. Germline values: CDR1 SGDLS, CDR2 YYNGEE. The CDR3 sequence: CASSATGTMRTEAFF. The CDR3 nucleotides read TGTGCCAGCAGCGCCACCGGGACAATGAGGACTGAAGCTTTCTTT.

This rearrangement joins TRBV4-3 to TRBJ2-7; no clear D gene. CDR3 length: 14 residues. From germline, CDR1 is LGHNA and CDR2 YSLEER. V was cut by 0 bases and J by 7 bases, with 13 bases left in between. The CDR3 DNA follows: TGCGCCAGCAGCCAAGATTCGATTCCCAGGGAGCAGTACTTC. Protein: CASSQDSIPREQYF.

This chain uses TRBV6-5 with TRBJ1-1; the D gene is possibly TRBD1 (6 bases). The CDR3 length is 12 residues. Trimming removed 4 bases from V and 5 bases from J, with 8 bases in between. The V gene's germline CDR1 is MNHEY and CDR2 SVGAGI. CDR3 region: CASSSGVTEAFF. CDR3 nucleotides: TGTGCCAGCAGTTCAGGGGTGACTGAAGCTTTCTTT.

The chain recombines TRBV30 with TRBJ1-6; 7 bases map to TRBD1. This CDR3 has 16 amino acids. CDR1 is GTSNPN and CDR2 is SVGIG in the germline V gene (reference sequence). Trimming cost V 3 bases and J 0 bases; bases outside gene matches: 5. The CDR3 loop is CAWSFTGASYNSPLHF. In nucleotides, the CDR3 is TGTGCCTGGAGCTTTACAGGGGCCTCCTATAATTCACCCCTCCACTTT.

V gene TRBV7-9 combines with J gene TRBJ2-5, with a possible D match to TRBD2 (5 bases). CDR1 is SEHNR and CDR2 is FQNEAQ in the germline V gene (reference sequence). Trimming took off 4 bases at V and 5 bases at J, with 14 bases between the two ends. The CDR3 totals 14 residues. CDR3: CASSSRTRRETQYF. The DNA for the CDR3 is TGTGCCAGCAGCTCTAGGACCCGGAGGGAGACCCAGTACTTC.

This chain links TRBV2 with TRBJ2-1, with D maybe TRBD2 (5 bases). Looked up from germline, CDR1 is SNHLY and CDR2 is FYNNEI. V shed 4 bases and J shed 9 bases, with 10 bases lying between them. CDR3 length: 12 residues. This CDR3 reads CASSGGEGEQFF. CDR3 in DNA: TGTGCCAGCAGTGGGGGAGAGGGTGAGCAGTTCTTC.

The gene calls are TRBV18 and TRBJ2-5; 9 bases map to TRBD1. CDR3 length equals 15 residues. V was clipped by 3 bases and J by 4 bases; unmatched bases: 6. Germline lookup yields CDR1 KGHSH and CDR2 LQKENI. CDR3 loop: CASSPAGQGLETQYF. CDR3 in DNA: TGTGCCAGCTCACCGGCGGGACAGGGTTTAGAGACCCAGTACTTC.

This chain connects TRBV3-1 (or the pseudogene TRBV3-2) to TRBJ2-1, with D perhaps TRBD1 (7 bases). CDR1 and CDR2 (germline): LGHDT, YNNKEL (reference sequence). The CDR3 contains 15 residues. The V end was cut by 4 bases, the J end by 8 bases, with 18 bases between. The CDR3 loop is CASSRDQGGGDEQFF. The CDR3 DNA sequence: TGTGCCAGCAGCCGCGATCAGGGGGGCGGGGATGAGCAGTTCTTC.

The chain joins TRBV18 to TRBJ1-2; TRBD1 might be the D (5 bases). CDR1 and CDR2 from the germline V gene are KGHSH and LQKENI. With 6 bases removed from V and 1 base from J, the gap between germline ends came to 15 bases. The CDR3 runs to 15 residues. This chain's CDR3 is CASSGEESVNYGYTF. For the CDR3, the DNA is TGTGCCAGCTCGGGGGAGGAGAGCGTTAACTATGGCTACACCTTC. The whole variable domain, remainder taken from reference TRBV18 and TRBJ1-2, is NAGVMQNPRHLVRRRGQEARLRCSPMKGHSHVYWYRQLPEEGLKFMVYLQKENIIDESGMPKERFSAEFPKEGPSILRIQQVVRGDSAAYFCASSGEESVNYGYTFGSGTRLTVV.

Only a few counts were recorded for this clone. The rearrangement joins TRBV11-3 to TRBJ2-5, with 7 bases matching TRBD2. With V trimmed by 5 bases and J by 4 bases, 10 bases remained unmatched. Germline loops: CDR1 SGHNT, CDR2 YENEEA. This CDR3 contains 15 residues. CDR3 nucleotide sequence: TGTGCCAGCAGCGCACGACTCGGGGAGGGAGAGACCCAGTACTTC. The encoded protein is CASSARLGEGETQYF.

The chain is built from TRBV6-5 and TRBJ1-1, with D perhaps matching TRBD1 (5 bases). The CDR3 is made up of 15 amino acids. Germline assignment: CDR1 MNHEY and CDR2 SVGAGI. The germline V and J ends were trimmed by 4 bases and 1 base, with 13 bases remaining between them. This CDR3 is CASSSYQGKNTEAFF. CDR3 bases: TGTGCCAGCAGTTCCTACCAGGGTAAGAACACTGAAGCTTTCTTT.

Concerning this clone: One end of the junction varies from germline; a read error may be responsible. The chain is built from TRBV3-1 (or the pseudogene TRBV3-2) and TRBJ2-7; 7 nucleotides align to TRBD1. CDR3 size: 14 residues. Germline values: CDR1 LGHDT, CDR2 YNNKEL (reference sequence). This chain's CDR3 is CASSRTRDSYGQYF. The DNA of the CDR3 is TGTGCCAGCAGCCGAACCCGGGACAGCTACGGGCAGTACTTC.

This clone was seen only a few times. The chain recombines TRBV5-6 with TRBJ1-4; D gene uncertain. This CDR3 region has 14 residues. CDR1 is SGHDT and CDR2 is YYEEEE in the germline V gene. The V and J ends lost 4 bases and 2 bases respectively, with 9 bases between them. The CDR3 region has the DNA TGTGCCAGCAGCGAGTTATTCACTAATGAAAAACTGTTTTTT. Protein: CASSELFTNEKLFF.

This clone has a handful of counts. This chain uses TRBV7-9 with TRBJ2-1; TRBD1 is a possible D gene (6 bases). Deletions cut 5 bases from V and 4 bases from J, with 15 bases between. Per the germline V gene, CDR1 is SEHNR and CDR2 is FQNEAQ (reference sequence). There are 15 residues in the CDR3. The CDR3 DNA reads as TGTGCCAGCAGCCTAACCTGGACAGAATACAATGAGCAGTTCTTC. The encoded protein is CASSLTWTEYNEQFF.

The chain is built from TRBV7-9 and TRBJ2-5, with D perhaps TRBD2 (6 bases). CDR1 is SEHNR, CDR2 FQNEAQ, per germline (reference sequence). The CDR3 spans 16 residues. V lost 1 base, J lost 3 bases, and 15 bases lay in between. The CDR3 nucleotides read TGTGCCAGCAGCTTAGTAGCCGGGACTGTCAAAGAGACCCAGTACTTC. This encodes CASSLVAGTVKETQYF.

The chain links TRBV5-1 to TRBJ2-5; the match to TRBD1 covers 9 bases. The CDR3 totals 16 residues. CDR1 and CDR2 (germline): SGHRS, YFSETQ. Trimming took 0 bases from V and 2 from J; bases not matched to a gene: 5. The CDR3 loop reads CASSLDRGLGQETQYF. For the CDR3, the DNA is TGCGCCAGCAGCTTGGACAGGGGGCTAGGGCAAGAGACCCAGTACTTC.

The chain employs TRBV5-1 and TRBJ2-2, with 8 bases lining up with TRBD2. Germline CDR1 reads SGHRS; CDR2 reads YFSETQ. V gave up 0 bases and J gave up 5 bases; unmatched junction bases: 3. CDR3 length: 15 residues. Written as DNA, the CDR3 is TGCGCCAGCAGCTTGGGTGGACTAGCAACCGGGGAGCTGTTTTTT. This gives the protein CASSLGGLATGELFF.

The chain combines TRBV11-2 with TRBJ2-1, with 9 bases fitting TRBD2. This CDR3 region has 15 residues. V dropped 3 bases and J dropped 8; count of bases not matched to a gene: 8. Germline V CDR1 and CDR2: SGHAT, FQNNGV. This CDR3 is CASSFRAGGPDEQFF. CDR3 sequence (DNA): TGTGCCAGCAGCTTTAGGGCGGGGGGGCCGGATGAGCAGTTCTTC. Variable domain in full (rest from reference TRBV11-2 and TRBJ2-1): EAGVAQSPRYKIIEKRQSVAFWCNPISGHATLYWYQQILGQGPKLLIQFQNNGVVDDSQLPKDRFSAERLKGVDSTLKIQPAKLEDSAVYLCASSFRAGGPDEQFFGPGTRLTVL.

The chain joins TRBV5-1 to TRBJ1-1, with unresolved D. Trimming cost V 0 bases and J 8 bases, with 17 bases left between them. The germline V gene has CDR1 SGHRS and CDR2 YFSETQ. This CDR3 spans 15 amino acids. The CDR3 reads CASSLAWVSEGEAFF. The CDR3 DNA follows: TGCGCCAGCAGCTTGGCTTGGGTGTCTGAGGGAGAAGCTTTCTTT.

The chain joins TRBV19 to TRBJ2-3, with 11 bases that match TRBD2. The J segment lost 3 bases and the V segment lost 0 bases, leaving 2 bases of the junction unmatched. Germline assignment: CDR1 LNHDA and CDR2 SQIVND (reference sequence). CDR3 length equals 16 residues. CDR3 sequence: CASSIEASGGTDTQYF. The DNA for the CDR3 is TGTGCCAGTAGTATAGAGGCTAGCGGGGGGACAGATACGCAGTATTTT.